A selection of T cell receptor beta chains follows, all from one sample in a study of blood T cell repertoires in COVID-19. Libraries were prepared by immunoSEQ multiplex PCR; TCRdb keeps only in-frame clonotypes and omits some of them. The table has 180,000 or so clones, about 91% seen once. The sample comprised PBMCs or T cells enriched from blood (not recorded which). These receptors originate from a woman aged 18-29 years who had recovered from COVID-19. Both conserved end residues are part of each CDR3. The order of the fields is clone size, V gene, J gene, D gene, CDR3 DNA, CDR3 protein. The D gene is left open where the match is weak. Rows may omit the clone size; those that give it use once, few, many or a size class.

>.|TRBV14|TRBJ2-1|TRBD2
TGTGCCAGCAGCCCCGACAGGCGGACTAGCGGGAGGGCCTACAATGAGCAGTTCTTC
CASSPDRRTSGRAYNEQFF
>.|TRBV27|TRBJ2-3|TRBD2
TGTGCCAGCAGCACTATTGGGGAGGGACGGACGCAGTATTTT
CASSTIGEGRTQYF
>.|TRBV5-1|TRBJ2-1|TRBD1
TGCGCCAGCAGTCTGGGACAGTCTATCTACAATGAGCAGTTCTTC
CASSLGQSIYNEQFF
>few|TRBV10-1|TRBJ2-7|TRBD2
TGCGCCAGCAGCCCCGTGGTAGCGGGACCCTCCTACGAGCAGTACTTC
CASSPVVAGPSYEQYF
>.|TRBV15|TRBJ1-1|.
TGTGCCACCAGCAGAGCTCACACCCGCGAGGCTGAAGCTTTCTTT
CATSRAHTREAEAFF
>.|TRBV12-5|TRBJ2-3|.
TGTGCTAGTGGAGGGAGCGGACCCTTGGGGGATACGCAGTATTTT
CASGGSGPLGDTQYF
>.|TRBV11-3|TRBJ2-4|.
TGTGCCAGCAGCTTAGGCCAGGGTCGGTTCCCCGGTCGAAACATTCAGTACTTC
CASSLGQGRFPGRNIQYF
>.|TRBV6-5|TRBJ1-1|TRBD1
TGTGCCAGCAGTTACCGCCGACAGGGGGCAGGTACTGAAGCTTTCTTT
CASSYRRQGAGTEAFF
>.|TRBV7-3|TRBJ2-1|TRBD2
TGTGCCAGCAGCTTACGGGGTGCGGGAGGGCCTCCCGATGAGCAGTTCTTC
CASSLRGAGGPPDEQFF
>.|TRBV27|TRBJ1-2|.
TGTGCCAGCAGTTTACGGACACCCAACTATGGCTACACCTTC
CASSLRTPNYGYTF
>.|TRBV29-1|TRBJ2-3|TRBD2
TGCAGCGTCCGAGCGGGAGAGACAGATACGCAGTATTTT
CSVRAGETDTQYF
>.|TRBV7-3|TRBJ1-1|.
TGTGCCAGCAGCTTCCTGGGGGGGAACACTGAAGCTTTCTTT
CASSFLGGNTEAFF
>.|TRBV5-4|TRBJ2-7|.
TGTGCCAGCAGCCCTCAGGGTCGCTACGAGCAGTACTTC
CASSPQGRYEQYF
>.|TRBV7-9|TRBJ1-1|.
TGTGCCAGCAGCTTCGGGTTCCGGGTGAACACTGAAGCTTTCTTT
CASSFGFRVNTEAFF
>.|TRBV28|TRBJ1-2|TRBD1
TGTGCCAGCAGTTTAATGGGGACAGGGGGCGGTGGCTACACCTTC
CASSLMGTGGGGYTF
>.|TRBV7-9|TRBJ1-2|.
TGTGCCAGCAGCTTAGCGGTCACAGGTCTGGATGGCTACACCTTC
CASSLAVTGLDGYTF
>.|TRBV30|TRBJ1-6|.
TGTGCCTGGAGTGTAAATCGGTTCCCCCTCCACTTT
CAWSVNRFPLHF
>.|TRBV5-1|TRBJ2-2|TRBD1
TGCGCCAGCAGCCCCGCCGGGACAGGGGCAACCGGGGAGCTGTTTTTT
CASSPAGTGATGELFF
>.|TRBV4-2|TRBJ2-1|.
TGTGCCAGCAGCCAAGATGCGGGACCCTGGGGAAATGAGCAGTTCTTC
CASSQDAGPWGNEQFF
>.|TRBV27|TRBJ1-1|.
TGTGCCAGCAGTTTATCGAAAACTATGAACACTGAAGCTTTCTTT
CASSLSKTMNTEAFF
>.|TRBV6-5|TRBJ1-6|.
TGTGCCATCGGGGGGGGCCATAATTCACCCCTCCACTTT
CAIGGGHNSPLHF
>once|TRBV11-3|TRBJ2-1|.
TGTGCCAGCAGCTCCGGGGGTGTGGTTGATGAGCAGTTCTTC
CASSSGGVVDEQFF
>.|TRBV9|TRBJ2-7|.
TGTGCCAGCAGCGTAGGGACAGCCTCGAGCTCCTACGAGCAGTACTTC
CASSVGTASSSYEQYF
>.|TRBV6-4|TRBJ2-7|.
TGTGCCAGCAGAGGGACTTGTCCCTACGAGCAGTACTTC
CASRGTCPYEQYF
>.|TRBV19|TRBJ1-1|TRBD1
TGTGCCAGTAGTAAAAACAGGGGTGAAGCTTTCTTT
CASSKNRGEAFF
>.|TRBV28|TRBJ1-5|.
TGTGCCAGCAGTTCCTATAGCAATCAGCCCCAGCATTTT
CASSSYSNQPQHF
>.|TRBV28|TRBJ2-5|.
TGTGCCAGCGACTCGGGGGACCTCTGGGAGACCCAGTACTTC
CASDSGDLWETQYF
>.|TRBV27|TRBJ1-3|.
TGTGCCAGACTTGACACCTCTGGAAACACCATATATTTT
CARLDTSGNTIYF
>.|TRBV7-9|TRBJ1-4|TRBD1
TGTGCCAGCAGCGGCCAGGCAGGGGGACGAGAAAAACTGTTTTTT
CASSGQAGGREKLFF
>.|TRBV4-1|TRBJ1-1|TRBD1
TGCGCCAGCAGCCTCTACAGGGGTGAAGCTTTCTTT
CASSLYRGEAFF
>.|TRBV9|TRBJ2-7|TRBD2
TGTGCCAGCAGCGTTGGACTAGCGGGCTATTACGAGCAGTACTTC
CASSVGLAGYYEQYF
>.|TRBV5-6|TRBJ2-7|.
TGTGCCAGCACCCGAGACCCCGGAGGTAATCCCTACGAGCAGTACTTC
CASTRDPGGNPYEQYF
>.|TRBV2|TRBJ1-2|.
TGTGCCAGCAGTGGACTGATGCTATATGGCTACACCTTC
CASSGLMLYGYTF
>.|TRBV5-8|TRBJ1-2|.
TGTGCCAGCAGCTTTAGTGGCTACACCTTC
CASSFSGYTF
>.|TRBV11-2|TRBJ1-3|TRBD1
TGTGCCAGCAGAACAGGGGCGGATGGAAACACCATATATTTT
CASRTGADGNTIYF
>.|TRBV4-1|TRBJ2-3|.
TGCGCCAGCAGCCAGGGCCCTGCCCACACAGGGAGGGCGGATACGCAGTATTTT
CASSQGPAHTGRADTQYF
>.|TRBV10-3|TRBJ2-2|TRBD2
TGTGCCATCAGTGCCCCGCTAGCGGGAGGGCCTAACACCGGGGAGCTGTTTTTT
CAISAPLAGGPNTGELFF
>once|TRBV5-4|TRBJ1-2|.
TGTGCCAGCAGCTTGGGGCGGCTAGTAAGTGCCTTACATGGCTACACCTTC
CASSLGRLVSALHGYTF
>few|TRBV28|TRBJ2-1|.
TGTGCCAGCACCGAAGGGGGCAATGAGCAGTTCTTC
CASTEGGNEQFF
>.|TRBV23-1|TRBJ2-5|TRBD1
TGCGCCAGCAGTCAATCCCGGGACAGGGCACAAGAGACCCAGTACTTC
CASSQSRDRAQETQYF
>.|TRBV2|TRBJ2-5|TRBD2
TGTGCCAGCAATCGGCTAGCGGTAGAAGAGACCCAGTACTTC
CASNRLAVEETQYF
>.|TRBV6-5|TRBJ1-2|TRBD1
TGTGCCAGCAGTCGAACAGGGGGCGACAGCTACACCTTC
CASSRTGGDSYTF
>.|TRBV4-2|TRBJ1-1|.
TGTGCCAGCAGCCAAGTGGGCGGAGGAAACACTGAAGCTTTCTTT
CASSQVGGGNTEAFF
>.|TRBV4-1|TRBJ1-6|.
TGCGCCAGCAGCCAAACAGGGAATAATTCACCCCTCCACTTT
CASSQTGNNSPLHF
>.|TRBV28|TRBJ2-5|.
TGTGCCAGCAGGCCTCGAGGGCTTGAGGAGACCCAGTACTTC
CASRPRGLEETQYF
>.|TRBV11-3|TRBJ2-7|TRBD2
TGTGCCAGCAGCTTAGTCTGGCGGGAGGGACCCTACGAGCAGTACTTC
CASSLVWREGPYEQYF
>.|TRBV11-3|TRBJ2-1|TRBD2
TGTGCCAGCAGCTTAGAAGGGACTAGCGGGAGATTTCCCTTCTTC
CASSLEGTSGRFPFF
>.|TRBV13|TRBJ2-1|TRBD2
TGTGCCAGCGGGCCTAGCGGGGGGTCGATTTTCGAGCAGTTCTTC
CASGPSGGSIFEQFF
>.|TRBV6-5|TRBJ1-1|.
TGTGCCAGCAGTACAGGCTGGGGGGACACTGAAGCTTTCTTT
CASSTGWGDTEAFF
>.|TRBV7-9|TRBJ2-7|TRBD1
TGTGCCAGCGCGGGGACAGGGTTTTGGGAGCAGTACTTC
CASAGTGFWEQYF
>.|TRBV10-2|TRBJ2-5|.
TGCGCCAGCACCCCCTCGGGGGGCACCCAGTACTTC
CASTPSGGTQYF
>.|TRBV28|TRBJ1-2|.
TGTGCCAGCAGTTCAGGGTCTTATGGCTACACCTTC
CASSSGSYGYTF
>.|TRBV10-3|TRBJ2-7|.
TGTGCCATCTCCCCCACCCCCGGGACACCCTACGAGCAGTACTTC
CAISPTPGTPYEQYF
>.|TRBV5-1|TRBJ2-5|.
TGCGCCAGCAGCGCACAGGGTGATGAGGGGACCCAGTACTTC
CASSAQGDEGTQYF
>.|TRBV12-5|TRBJ2-2|.
TGTGCTAGTGGTCGGGACACCTACACCGGGGAGCTGTTTTTT
CASGRDTYTGELFF
>.|TRBV5-4|TRBJ2-3|.
TGTGCCAGCAGCTTGGGCCAGGGCCGCTCCCCCACAGATACGCAGTATTTT
CASSLGQGRSPTDTQYF
>.|TRBV5-1|TRBJ1-2|TRBD1
TGCGCCAGCAGCACGTGGACAGGATCTAACTATGGCTACACCTTC
CASSTWTGSNYGYTF
>.|TRBV27|TRBJ1-1|.
TGTGCCAGCAGTTTAGGAGGGGAAGCTTTCTTT
CASSLGGEAFF
>.|TRBV6-5|TRBJ2-7|TRBD1
TGTGCCAGCAGAACTAAGACAGGGCCTACCTACGAGCAGTACTTC
CASRTKTGPTYEQYF